This TCR beta chain stems from a study of radiation and T cells in renal cell carcinoma. Study observations and caveats: In blood, top tumor clones expanded by 2 weeks, shrinking by 4.

Sample time point: blood 4 weeks post-SBRT, at nephrectomy. The sample's treatment: 15 Gy SBRT to primary tumor, nephrectomy 4 weeks later. Nephrectomy followed 15 Gy stereotactic body radiation by 4 weeks. Radiation-treated patients gave blood at baseline, week 2 and week 4. Clear cell pathology was present in this patient's renal cell carcinoma. Sequenced by immunoSEQ multiplex PCR; TCRdb stores in-frame clones only, minus some. The sample holds under 100,000 clones, about 85% seen once. The CDR3 totals 15 residues. Deletions cut 3 bases from V and 2 bases from J, with 12 bases between. Germline V gene lookup returns CDR1 SGHTA and CDR2 FQGNSA. On this clone itself: Its antigen is currently unknown.

The origin of this receptor is a man over 45 with renal cell carcinoma. The sequenced sample was blood, obtained from a patient whose treatment included radiotherapy and nephrectomy. V gene TRBV7-2 combines with J gene TRBJ2-3, with D maybe TRBD2 (5 bases). CDR3 protein: CASSFSSGNTDTQYF. In DNA form, the CDR3 reads TGTGCCAGCAGCTTCTCCAGCGGAAACACAGATACGCAGTATTTT.